This T cell receptor (beta chain) was obtained from a study of T cell changes during pregnancy in multiple sclerosis. Only in-frame clones appear in the TCRdb table, and some are missing; sequencing was by immunoSEQ multiplex PCR. The sample consists of about 120,000 clones, 80% to 95% of them appearing once. CDR3 length: 15 residues. The V gene end was trimmed by 0 bases and the J gene end by 2 bases; junction bases not matched to a gene: 1. Germline-derived CDR1 and CDR2 are SGHNT and YYREEE (reference sequence). This sequence originates from a female donor with multiple sclerosis, enrolled in a pregnancy study. The sequences come from peripheral blood, collected before pregnancy. The chain couples TRBV5-4 to TRBJ2-7; 11 bases are shared with TRBD2. CDR3 sequence: CASSLELAGAYEQYF. The CDR3 DNA follows: TGTGCCAGCAGCTTGGAACTAGCGGGAGCCTACGAGCAGTACTTC.